This TCR beta chain is drawn from a study of cytomegalovirus exposure and HLA in healthy donors. About the research overall: An early data release held about 85 million unique TCRs from HLA-typed donors. General observations from the study: Immune exposure was documented only through CMV serostatus. In an earlier analysis, productive rearrangement rates for most beta V segments clustered near 90% or 30%.

Healthy people donating bone marrow made up the donors. V lost 2 bases and J 3 bases, leaving 10 bases between the germline ends. CDR1 SSHAT and CDR2 FNYEAQ come from the germline V gene (reference sequence). The CDR3 has 14 residues. PCR primers comprised 60 Vbeta and 13 Jbeta primers. Only in-frame clones appear in the TCRdb table, and some are missing; sequencing was by immunoSEQ multiplex PCR. The sample shows some 220,000 clones, 77% of them seen only once. Comments on this clone: Its antigen remains unknown.

The chain recombines TRBV7-7 with TRBJ2-5; D possibly corresponds to TRBD1 (6 bases). The sequencing input was PBMCs. The sequence came from a woman aged 55-70 years in good health and CMV-seropositive. The CDR3 reads CASSLTGTKETQYF. CDR3 bases: TGTGCCAGCAGCTTAACAGGGACAAAAGAGACCCAGTACTTC.